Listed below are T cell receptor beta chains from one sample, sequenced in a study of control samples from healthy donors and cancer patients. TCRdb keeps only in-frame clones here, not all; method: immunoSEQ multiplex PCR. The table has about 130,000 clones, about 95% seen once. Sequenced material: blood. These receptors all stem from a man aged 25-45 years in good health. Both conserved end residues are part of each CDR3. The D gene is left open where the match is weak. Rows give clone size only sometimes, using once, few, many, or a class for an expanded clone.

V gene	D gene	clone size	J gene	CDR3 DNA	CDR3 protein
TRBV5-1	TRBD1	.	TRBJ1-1	TGCGCCAGCAGCTCAGGACAGGGAATGAACACTGAAGCTTTCTTT	CASSSGQGMNTEAFF
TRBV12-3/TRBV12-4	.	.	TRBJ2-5	TGTGCCAGCAGTTTGACTAGTCGGGAGACCCAGTACTTC	CASSLTSRETQYF
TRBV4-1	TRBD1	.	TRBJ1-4	TGCGCCAGCAGCCAATCCGGGACAGGGGCTGAAAAACTGTTTTTT	CASSQSGTGAEKLFF
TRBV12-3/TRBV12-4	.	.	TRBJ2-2	TGTGCCAGCACCCCTAATAAAGCCGGGGAGCTGTTTTTT	CASTPNKAGELFF
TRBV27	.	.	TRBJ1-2	TGTGCCAGCAGTTTAACCAGGGGAGCTGGCTACACCTTC	CASSLTRGAGYTF
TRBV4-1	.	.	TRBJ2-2	TGCGCCAGCAGCCTGAGGGGCGGGGAGCTGTTTTTT	CASSLRGGELFF
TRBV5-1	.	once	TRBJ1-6	TGCGCCAGCAGCTTTGGTGGCAGCTCTAATTCACCCCTCCACTTT	CASSFGGSSNSPLHF
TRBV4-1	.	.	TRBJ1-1	TGCGCCAGCAGTTTCACAGGTCTCATGAACACTGAAGCTTTCTTT	CASSFTGLMNTEAFF
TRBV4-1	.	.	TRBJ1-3	TGCGCCAGCAGCCAAGATCATGCAGGGCACTCTGGAAACACCATATATTTT	CASSQDHAGHSGNTIYF
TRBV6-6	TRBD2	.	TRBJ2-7	TGTGCCAGCAGTCGCCTACCGGGACTAGCGGGTAACTACGAGCAGTACTTC	CASSRLPGLAGNYEQYF
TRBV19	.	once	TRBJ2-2	TGTGCCAGTAGTCGCCACGGGGAGCTGTTTTTT	CASSRHGELFF
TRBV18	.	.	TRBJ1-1	TGTGCCAGCTCACCGTTCGCACAGGGAGAGAGGGCCACTGAAGCTTTCTTT	CASSPFAQGERATEAFF
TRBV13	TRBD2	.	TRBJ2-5	TGTGCCAGCCTAAGGCGGGGGGGCCGACCCGAGACCCAGTACTTC	CASLRRGGRPETQYF
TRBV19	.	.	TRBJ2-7	TGTGCCAGTACCAGAGGGCCAGGAACCTACGAGCAGTACTTC	CASTRGPGTYEQYF
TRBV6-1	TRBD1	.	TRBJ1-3	TGTGCCAGCAGTGATTTCAGGGGGCGATCTGGAAACACCATATATTTT	CASSDFRGRSGNTIYF
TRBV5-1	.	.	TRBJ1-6	TGCGCCAGCAGCACCCGGGACGGCCTGTCTAATTCACCCCTCCACTTT	CASSTRDGLSNSPLHF
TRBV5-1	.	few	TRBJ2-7	TGCGCCAGCAGCTTCCGGGACTTGCCCTACGAGCAGTACTTC	CASSFRDLPYEQYF
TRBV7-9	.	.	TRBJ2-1	TGTGCCAGCAGCTCTCCCGACGCATTAACCTACAATGAGCAGTTCTTC	CASSSPDALTYNEQFF
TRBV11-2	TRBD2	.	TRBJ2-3	TGTGCCAGCAGCTCGCCGGGACTAGCGGGGGGAGATACGCAGTATTTT	CASSSPGLAGGDTQYF
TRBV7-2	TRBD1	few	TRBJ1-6	TGTGCCAGCAGCTTAGTGGCCGGACAGGGGAATTCACCCCTCCACTTT	CASSLVAGQGNSPLHF
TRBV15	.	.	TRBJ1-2	TGTGCCACCAGCAGAGATCATGGGGGTCTCGGCTACACCTTC	CATSRDHGGLGYTF
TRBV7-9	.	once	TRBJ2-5	TGTGCCAGCAGCTTAGGTTTCGGCAGGGACGTGGAGACCCAGTACTTC	CASSLGFGRDVETQYF
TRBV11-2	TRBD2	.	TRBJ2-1	TGTGCCAGCAGCCCCCTCACTAGCGGGGATGCCTACAATGAGCAGTTCTTC	CASSPLTSGDAYNEQFF
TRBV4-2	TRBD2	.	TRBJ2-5	TGTGCCAGCAGCCAGGGCTATCGGGGGGACCAAGAGACCCAGTACTTC	CASSQGYRGDQETQYF
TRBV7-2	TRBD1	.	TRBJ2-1	TGTGCCAGCAGCTCACAGACAGGGGAGGCTTACAATGAGCAGTTCTTC	CASSSQTGEAYNEQFF
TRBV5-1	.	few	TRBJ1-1	TGCGCCAGCAGCTCTCGGGGAGACGACATGAACACTGAAGCTTTCTTT	CASSSRGDDMNTEAFF
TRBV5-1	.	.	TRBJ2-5	TGCGCCAGCAGCTTCAACCAAGAGACCCAGTACTTC	CASSFNQETQYF
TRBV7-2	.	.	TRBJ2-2	TGTGCCAGCAGCTCTTTAATTTCCGGGGAGCTGTTTTTT	CASSSLISGELFF
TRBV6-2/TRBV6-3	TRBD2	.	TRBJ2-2	TGTGCCAGCAGTACCCGCGGGGGGGCTCGGACCGGGGAGCTGTTTTTT	CASSTRGGARTGELFF
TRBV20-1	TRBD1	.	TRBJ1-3	TGCAGTGCTAGTCCGGACAGGGAGCAAAACACCATATATTTT	CSASPDREQNTIYF
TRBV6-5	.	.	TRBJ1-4	TGTGCCAGCAGGACTTACAGGACTCCTGAAAAACTGTTTTTT	CASRTYRTPEKLFF
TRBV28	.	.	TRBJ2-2	TGTGCCGGCAGCTCACCCTCGGGAGTTAGCGCGAACACCGGGGAGCTGTTTTTT	CAGSSPSGVSANTGELFF
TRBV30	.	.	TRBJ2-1	TGTGCCTGGAGCTTACAGGGAGATGAGCAGTTCTTC	CAWSLQGDEQFF
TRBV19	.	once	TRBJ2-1	TGTGCCAGTAGTATAGGTCACAATGAGCAGTTCTTC	CASSIGHNEQFF
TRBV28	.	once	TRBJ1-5	TGTGCCAGCGGCCCGGCTGGCAATCAGCCCCAGCATTTT	CASGPAGNQPQHF
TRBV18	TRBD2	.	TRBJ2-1	TGTGCCAGCTCACCACTCCCAGCGGGGGGGGTCAATGAGCAGTTCTTC	CASSPLPAGGVNEQFF
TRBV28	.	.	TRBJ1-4	TGTGCCAGCATTAGATCAACTAATGAAAAACTGTTTTTT	CASIRSTNEKLFF
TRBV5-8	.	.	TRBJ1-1	TGTGCCAGCAAAGATGGAGGGAACTGGGACACTGAAGCTTTCTTT	CASKDGGNWDTEAFF
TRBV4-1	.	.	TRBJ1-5	TGCGCCAGCAGCCAGGGGGCGCGGGAGAATAGCAATCAGCCCCAGCATTTT	CASSQGARENSNQPQHF
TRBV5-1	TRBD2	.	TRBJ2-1	TGCGCCAGCAGCTTGGAGGGGAGGGCGAACAATGAGCAGTTCTTC	CASSLEGRANNEQFF
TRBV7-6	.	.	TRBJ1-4	TGTGCCAGCAGCTTAGCGACAGGTCTCAATGAAAAACTGTTTTTT	CASSLATGLNEKLFF
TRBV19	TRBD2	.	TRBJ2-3	TGTGCCAGTAGTAGGGGACTAGTGGCAGATACGCAGTATTTT	CASSRGLVADTQYF
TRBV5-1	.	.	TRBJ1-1	TGCGCCAGCGCCAGGGAGAACACTGAAGCTTTCTTT	CASARENTEAFF
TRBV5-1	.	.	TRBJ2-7	TGCGCCAGCAGCTTACAGGGCTACGAGCAGTACTTC	CASSLQGYEQYF